This T cell receptor (beta chain) was captured by sequencing in a study of beta chain features in type 1 diabetes. V gave up 0 bases and J gave up 5 bases; unmatched junction bases: 3. The CDR3 has 15 residues. Germline lookup yields CDR1 SGHRS and CDR2 YFSETQ. Of the isolated RNA, all was reverse transcribed, and so the sequenced material was expressed TCRB transcripts. Sequencing was performed with immunoSEQ multiplex PCR; in TCRdb, only in-frame clones are kept and a portion is missing. The table shows approximately 84,000 clones, with around 32% occurring only once. This sequence originates from a woman younger than 35 in good health. Material: stem cell memory CD4+ T cells from blood. The chain is built from TRBV5-1 and TRBJ1-5; 9 nucleotides match TRBD1. The CDR3 coding sequence is TGCGCCAGCAGCTTGGGGGGACAGGGTGATCAGCCCCAGCATTTT. Translated, it gives CASSLGGQGDQPQHF. Supplemented by reference TRBV5-1 and TRBJ1-5, the full variable domain reads KAGVTQTPRYLIKTRGQQVTLSCSPISGHRSVSWYQQTPGQGLQFLFEYFSETQRNKGNFPGRFSGRQFSNSRSEMNVSTLELGDSALYLCASSLGGQGDQPQHFGDGTRLSIL.